Shown below are 31 T cell receptor beta chains from a single sample sequenced in a study of cytomegalovirus exposure and HLA in healthy donors. Primers included in the PCR were 60 Vbeta and 13 Jbeta primers. The repertoire was sequenced with immunoSEQ multiplex PCR; TCRdb's copy has only in-frame clones and lacks some. The table shows under 150,000 clones, with 70% to 85% occurring only once. The sequenced sample consisted of PBMCs. Source of these receptors: a man in his forties or fifties in good health and CMV-seronegative.

V gene TRBV30 combines with J gene TRBJ1-2; D unclear. The germline CDR1 and CDR2 sequences are GTSNPN and SVGIG (reference sequence). The V and J ends lost 2 bases and 6 bases respectively, with 7 bases between them. The CDR3 sequence is 11 residues long. CDR3 loop: CAWSWEDGYTF. The CDR3 DNA reads as TGTGCCTGGAGTTGGGAGGATGGCTACACCTTC.

V gene TRBV2 combines with J gene TRBJ2-1, with 16 nucleotides matching TRBD2. The ends lost 6 bases at V and 10 bases at J; junction bases unmatched: 6. The CDR3 spans 15 residues. Per germline, CDR1 SNHLY and CDR2 FYNNEI. The CDR3 DNA follows: TGTGCCAGCAGCAAAGGGACTAGCGGGGGGGAGGAGCAGTTCTTC. Encoded protein: CASSKGTSGGEEQFF.

The V call is TRBV4-3, the J call TRBJ2-7, with 7 bases aligning to TRBD2. Germline trimming cut 4 bases from V and 5 bases from J; bases unmatched to any gene: 14. Looked up from germline, CDR1 is LGHNA and CDR2 is YSLEER. CDR3 length: 16 amino acids. CDR3 in amino acids: CASSPGEGGLRHEQYF. The CDR3 DNA sequence: TGCGCCAGCAGCCCGGGGGAGGGCGGCCTACGCCACGAGCAGTACTTC.

V usage is TRBV4-2 and J usage is TRBJ1-1, with D possibly matching TRBD1 (6 bases). In germline, CDR1 is LGHNA, CDR2 YNFKEQ. The ends were cut back, 0 bases at V and 8 bases at J, with 19 bases in the middle. The CDR3 is 16 amino acids. As DNA, the CDR3 is TGTGCCAGCAGCCAAGATTCTGTAGAATCCCAGGGGGAAGCTTTCTTT. It codes for CASSQDSVESQGEAFF.

The J gene is TRBJ2-3, the V gene TRBV4-3, with D possibly matching TRBD2 (6 bases). Germline V gene sequence: CDR1 LGHNA, CDR2 YSLEER. The CDR3 is made up of 15 amino acids. V lost 4 bases, J lost 6 bases, and 17 bases lay in between. CDR3 amino acids: CASSPARTTWDTQYF. Here the CDR3 DNA reads TGCGCCAGCAGCCCTGCTCGGACTACTTGGGATACGCAGTATTTT.

For the CDR3, the DNA is TGTGCCAGCAGTCCTTCTACTAATGAAAAACTGTTTTTT. Protein sequence: CASSPSTNEKLFF. The V gene is TRBV7-9, the J gene TRBJ1-4; D ambiguous. V dropped 6 bases and J dropped 2 bases, with 7 bases sitting between them. The CDR3 runs 13 residues. Germline loops: CDR1 SEHNR, CDR2 FQNEAQ (reference sequence).

The J gene is TRBJ1-6, the V gene TRBV27, with 7 bases matching TRBD1. Unmatched junction bases numbered 8, after V lost 4 bases and J lost 8 bases. CDR1 and CDR2 (germline): MNHEY, SMNVEV (reference sequence). The CDR3 spans 15 residues. In nucleotides, the CDR3 is TGTGCCAGCAGTTCCGGGACAGCCGTTTATTCACCCCTCCACTTT. It specifies CASSSGTAVYSPLHF.

The chain has TRBV5-1 and TRBJ2-4, with D unresolved. With 0 bases removed from V and 7 bases from J, the gap between germline ends came to 8 bases. Germline V gives CDR1 SGHRS, CDR2 YFSETQ. The CDR3 totals 13 residues. The CDR3 coding sequence is TGCGCCAGCAGCTTGGACTTACCCAACATTCAGTACTTC. Amino acids: CASSLDLPNIQYF.

The chain employs TRBV30 and TRBJ1-1; D is uncertain. The V gene's germline CDR1 is GTSNPN and CDR2 SVGIG (reference sequence). The CDR3 sequence is 17 residues long. V lost 7 bases and J lost 0, with 24 bases in between. The CDR3 DNA sequence: TGTGCCTCCGCTGGAGGACGGGCCACCGGGCTGAACACTGAAGCTTTCTTT. Translating it yields CASAGGRATGLNTEAFF.

CDR3 nucleotides: TGTGCCTGGAATCTTGGAGTAATGAACACTGAAGCTTTCTTT. It encodes CAWNLGVMNTEAFF. This rearrangement joins TRBV30 to TRBJ1-1; unclear D gene. CDR3 length: 14 residues. The V end was cut by 4 bases, the J end by 0 bases, with 12 bases between. The germline gives CDR1 GTSNPN, CDR2 SVGIG (reference sequence).

Worth noting for this clone: This specimen includes other DNA sequences encoding the same CDR3. This chain links TRBV30 with TRBJ1-6; D is possibly TRBD1 (5 bases). Germline lookup yields CDR1 GTSNPN and CDR2 SVGIG (reference sequence). CDR3 length equals 14 residues. V was clipped by 1 base and J by 9 bases, with 13 bases between them. The CDR3 region is CAWSGGLGISPLHF. For the CDR3, the DNA is TGTGCCTGGAGTGGGGGACTAGGGATTTCACCCCTCCACTTT.

The chain has TRBV18 and TRBJ2-6; TRBD2 might be the D (5 bases). Trimming pared 3 bases from V and 4 bases from J, leaving 10 bases between. The CDR3 covers 15 residues. Per the germline V gene, CDR1 is KGHSH and CDR2 is LQKENI. CDR3: CASSPLATGANVLTF. The CDR3 DNA reads as TGTGCCAGCTCACCCCTAGCAACCGGGGCCAACGTCCTGACTTTC. The full variable domain, with the rest looked up from reference TRBV18 and TRBJ2-6, is NAGVMQNPRHLVRRRGQEARLRCSPMKGHSHVYWYRQLPEEGLKFMVYLQKENIIDESGMPKERFSAEFPKEGPSILRIQQVVRGDSAAYFCASSPLATGANVLTFGAGSRLTVL.

V usage is TRBV29-1 and J usage is TRBJ2-5; TRBD1 agrees at 8 bases. The J call may be faulty, since TRBJ2-7 better matches the DNA end. This CDR3 is built from 14 residues. The germline V gene has CDR1 SQVTM and CDR2 ANQGSEA. CDR3 in amino acids: CSVVWTGTNYEQYF. The CDR3 nucleotides read TGCAGCGTTGTATGGACAGGGACAAACTACGAGCAGTACTTC.

The chain links TRBV11-1 to TRBJ2-1; 7 positions match TRBD2. V dropped 4 bases and J dropped 0; count of bases not matched to a gene: 3. Germline CDR1 and CDR2: SGHAT and FQDESV (reference sequence). CDR3 length: 15 residues. The CDR3 loop is CASSSRGSSYNEQFF. The CDR3 coding sequence is TGTGCCAGCAGCTCGCGGGGGAGCTCCTACAATGAGCAGTTCTTC.

CDR3 in amino acids: CASSEGNNYGYTF. DNA for the CDR3: TGTGCCAGCAGTGAGGGCAATAACTATGGCTACACCTTC. The V gene is TRBV6-1, the J gene TRBJ1-2, with unresolved D. CDR1 and CDR2 (germline): MNHNS, SASEGT. The V end was cut by 3 bases, the J end by 1 base, with 6 bases between. The CDR3 is 13 amino acids.

The chain is built from TRBV15 and TRBJ1-4; the D is unclear. Trimming took off 1 base at V and 0 bases at J, with 9 bases between the two ends. The CDR3 loop spans 16 amino acids. CDR1 LNHNV and CDR2 YYDKDF come from the germline V gene (reference sequence). CDR3 bases: TGTGCCACCAGCAGAGGACAAGTTGCAACTAATGAAAAACTGTTTTTT. This gives the protein CATSRGQVATNEKLFF.

The rearrangement links TRBV21-1 to TRBJ1-5; the D call of TRBD1 is as the table states it, not checked on the DNA. TRBV21-1 is classified as a pseudogene. The CDR3 spans 16 residues. The CDR3 DNA reads TGTGCCAGCAGCAAAGCGCGGACACAGGGTGATCAGCCCCAGCATTTT. Translating gives CASSKARTQGDQPQHF.

This clone appeared a few times. The chain links TRBV30 to TRBJ2-6, with D maybe TRBD1 (7 bases). The V gene lost 3 bases and the J gene lost 2 bases, with 14 bases spanning the gap. The germline CDR1 and CDR2 sequences are GTSNPN and SVGIG (reference sequence). This CDR3 spans 16 amino acids. The CDR3 nucleotides are TGTGCCTGGAGAAAGACAGGGAGGACTGGGGCCAACGTCCTGACTTTC. This translates into CAWRKTGRTGANVLTF.

The chain has TRBV7-2 and TRBJ1-2; 7 bases line up with TRBD1. Germline CDR1 reads SGHTA; CDR2 reads FQGNSA. The CDR3 consists of 13 residues. V gave up 6 bases and J gave up 4 bases; unmatched junction bases: 5. CDR3 sequence: CASRSDRRYGYTF. CDR3 in DNA: TGTGCCAGCAGGTCGGACAGGCGCTATGGCTACACCTTC.

This clone was detected only once. The chain employs TRBV5-8 and TRBJ2-2, with D unclear. Germline loops: CDR1 SGHTS, CDR2 YDEGEE. This CDR3 has 14 amino acids. Trimming took off 0 bases at V and 2 bases at J, with 5 bases between the two ends. The CDR3 DNA follows: TGTGCCAGCAGCTTGGGCACTAACACCGGGGAGCTGTTTTTT. Amino acids: CASSLGTNTGELFF.

The J gene is TRBJ2-7, the V gene TRBV18; 7 positions agree with TRBD1. V lost 6 bases, J lost 0 bases, and 8 bases stayed unmatched. Germline CDR1 and CDR2: KGHSH and LQKENI. CDR3 length equals 15 residues. Written as DNA, the CDR3 is TGTGCCAGCTCTGCGACAGGGACAAGCTCCTACGAGCAGTACTTC. It is translated as CASSATGTSSYEQYF.

The gene calls are TRBV6-5 and TRBJ2-5; TRBD1 aligns across 9 bases. The end of the DNA aligns better with TRBJ2-7, so the J call may be wrong. The germline CDR1 and CDR2 sequences are MNHEY and SVGAGI. The CDR3 spans 13 residues. DNA for the CDR3: TGTGCCAGCAGTCTCGACAGGGGGGACGAGCAGTACTTC. Translating gives CASSLDRGDEQYF.

V and J are TRBV4-1 and TRBJ1-4, with 7 bases aligning to TRBD1. CDR3 size: 15 residues. With V trimmed by 4 bases and J by 3 bases, 5 bases remained unmatched. CDR1 and CDR2 (germline): MGHRA, YSYEKL. This CDR3 is CASSPRDRPNEKLFF. CDR3 nucleotides: TGCGCCAGCAGCCCGCGGGACAGACCTAATGAAAAACTGTTTTTT.

This clone occurred once. This rearrangement joins TRBV15 to TRBJ2-1, with 8 bases that match TRBD1. CDR3 length equals 16 residues. J lost 5 bases, V lost 2 bases, and 8 bases had no gene match. CDR1 and CDR2 from the germline V gene are LNHNV and YYDKDF (reference sequence). CDR3 sequence reads: CATSRPRQGSDNEQFF. The CDR3 bases are TGTGCCACCAGCAGACCTCGACAGGGGTCTGACAATGAGCAGTTCTTC.

The V call is TRBV7-9, the J call TRBJ2-5; D is ambiguous. CDR3 length: 15 amino acids. Trimming took off 2 bases at V and 5 bases at J, with 15 bases between the two ends. Germline CDR1 is SEHNR and CDR2 is FQNEAQ (reference sequence). The CDR3 reads CASSLSAIVVETQYF. The CDR3 DNA is TGTGCCAGCAGCTTAAGCGCCATCGTAGTGGAGACCCAGTACTTC.

The chain is built from TRBV7-2 and TRBJ1-2; weak D call: TRBD1 (6 bases). The CDR3 extends over 13 amino acids. Germline CDR1 is SGHTA and CDR2 is FQGNSA. With 3 bases removed from V and 5 bases from J, the gap between germline ends came to 10 bases. Written as DNA, the CDR3 is TGTGCCAGCAGCTTCACAGGGACGTATGGCTACACCTTC. Amino acids: CASSFTGTYGYTF. The whole variable domain, remainder taken from reference TRBV7-2 and TRBJ1-2, is GAGVSQSPSNKVTEKGKDVELRCDPISGHTALYWYRQSLGQGLEFLIYFQGNSAPDKSGLPSDRFSAERTGGSVSTLTIQRTQQEDSAVYLCASSFTGTYGYTFGSGTRLTVV.

This rearrangement joins TRBV27 to TRBJ2-3, with TRBD2 identical over 7 bases. The junction had 10 bases not matched to a gene; V was cut back by 3 bases and J by 4 bases. There are 16 residues in the CDR3. Germline loops: CDR1 MNHEY, CDR2 SMNVEV (reference sequence). CDR3 region: CASSFVGGGGPDTQYF. CDR3 bases: TGTGCCAGCAGTTTCGTCGGCGGGGGAGGGCCAGATACGCAGTATTTT.

The chain uses TRBV2 and TRBJ1-6; D may be TRBD1 (5 bases). The CDR3 length is 15 residues. V lost 8 bases to trimming and J lost 7 bases, with 18 bases between them. CDR1 SNHLY and CDR2 FYNNEI come from the germline V gene. CDR3 region: CASDTREGWNSPLHF. As DNA, the CDR3 is TGTGCCAGCGATACCAGGGAGGGCTGGAATTCACCCCTCCACTTT.

This clone was seen once. The chain carries TRBV7-9 and TRBJ2-7, with D possibly TRBD1 on 6 matching bases. The CDR3 spans 15 residues. The V gene lost 9 bases and the J gene lost 0 bases, with 18 bases spanning the gap. Looked up from germline, CDR1 is SEHNR and CDR2 is FQNEAQ (reference sequence). The CDR3 loop reads CASEDFGTLSYEQYF. The DNA for the CDR3 is TGTGCCAGTGAAGATTTCGGGACACTCTCCTACGAGCAGTACTTC.

V usage is TRBV7-2 and J usage is TRBJ2-7; 15 nucleotides match TRBD2. Trimming took 5 bases from V and 0 from J; bases not matched to a gene: 8. Germline V gene data show CDR1 as SGHTA and CDR2 as FQGNSA. The CDR3 length is 18 residues. This chain's CDR3 is CASSQGTSGGPSSYEQYF. CDR3 in DNA: TGTGCCAGCAGCCAGGGGACTAGCGGGGGGCCAAGCTCCTACGAGCAGTACTTC.

This sequence joins TRBV30 and TRBJ2-1; TRBD2 is a possible D gene (6 bases). There are 16 residues in the CDR3. Trimming stripped 3 bases from V and 10 bases from J, with 25 bases between. Looked up from germline, CDR1 is GTSNPN and CDR2 is SVGIG (reference sequence). CDR3 amino acids: CAWSPGGSPSTGEQFF. CDR3 DNA: TGTGCCTGGAGCCCCGGGGGTAGCCCCTCCACGGGGGAGCAGTTCTTC.